These 27 T cell receptor beta chains originate from one sample sequenced in a study of blood T cell repertoires in COVID-19. Assay: immunoSEQ multiplex PCR; the TCRdb copy retains only in-frame clones and omits some. The data show fewer than 60,000 clones, with 81% seen just once and roughly 30% held by the top ten. The sequenced sample was peripheral blood. The receptors derive from a man in his sixties with COVID-19, enrolled during active disease.

V is TRBV6-5 and J is TRBJ2-1, with TRBD2 identical over 10 bases. J was trimmed by 7 bases and V by 5 bases; bases with no gene match: 5. The CDR3 has 14 amino acids. Looked up from germline, CDR1 is MNHEY and CDR2 is SVGAGI. The CDR3 is CASSRTSGSNEQFF. The CDR3 DNA reads TGTGCCAGCAGTCGGACTAGCGGATCAAATGAGCAGTTCTTC.

This chain joins TRBV2 and TRBJ2-4; TRBD1 is a possible D gene (5 bases). With 3 bases removed from V and 6 bases from J, the gap between germline ends came to 6 bases. In germline, CDR1 is SNHLY, CDR2 FYNNEI. The CDR3 loop spans 12 amino acids. CDR3 nucleotides: TGTGCCAGCAGTGAGGGGCCAAACATTCAGTACTTC. Its protein is CASSEGPNIQYF. The full variable domain, rest sourced from reference TRBV2 and TRBJ2-4, is EPEVTQTPSHQVTQMGQEVILRCVPISNHLYFYWYRQILGQKVEFLVSFYNNEISEKSEIFDDQFSVERPDGSNFTLKIRSTKLEDSAMYFCASSEGPNIQYFGAGTRLSVL.

V is TRBV7-8 and J is TRBJ2-1, with D possibly TRBD1 on 5 matching bases. V was shortened by 5 bases and J by 5 bases, with 19 bases between the two germline ends. This CDR3 is built from 16 residues. CDR1 is SGHVS, CDR2 FQNEAQ, per germline. This CDR3 reads CASSIFRALGDNEQFF. The CDR3 nucleotides read TGTGCCAGCAGCATATTCCGGGCCTTAGGGGACAATGAGCAGTTCTTC.

This CDR3 reads CASSIGGQGWLYEQFF. Written as DNA, the CDR3 is TGTGCCAGTAGTATAGGTGGACAGGGGTGGCTTTATGAGCAGTTCTTC. The rearrangement uses TRBV19 and TRBJ2-1; 9 nucleotides align to TRBD1. This CDR3 region has 16 residues. Germline assignment: CDR1 LNHDA and CDR2 SQIVND (reference sequence). The V segment lost 1 base and the J segment 8 bases; nucleotides outside the gene matches: 9.

The chain combines TRBV7-9 with TRBJ1-1, with TRBD1 matching over 7 bases. V trimming: 7 bases; J trimming: 5 bases; junction bases outside the gene matches: 13. Germline-derived CDR1 and CDR2 are SEHNR and FQNEAQ (reference sequence). The CDR3 loop spans 15 amino acids. In nucleotides, the CDR3 is TGTGCCAGCACGAGCCCAGTAGGGGGCGCGACTGAAGCTTTCTTT. Its protein is CASTSPVGGATEAFF.

CDR3 sequence: CASSPYSGRATDTQYF. CDR3 in DNA: TGTGCCAGCAGCCCCTATAGCGGGAGGGCCACAGATACGCAGTATTTT. This chain connects TRBV9 to TRBJ2-3; 11 nucleotides agree with TRBD2. The length of the CDR3 is 16 residues. V was clipped by 4 bases and J by 2 bases; unmatched bases: 6. Looked up from germline, CDR1 is SGDLS and CDR2 is YYNGEE.

The chain carries TRBV6-1 and TRBJ2-7; 12 nucleotides align to TRBD2. CDR3 length: 16 residues. V dropped 2 bases and J dropped 4; count of bases not matched to a gene: 6. Germline lookup yields CDR1 MNHNS and CDR2 SASEGT. CDR3 nucleotides: TGTGCCAGCAGTGAACCCTCTAGCGGGAGGGGATACGAGCAGTACTTC. Translation: CASSEPSSGRGYEQYF.

J is TRBJ2-1 and V is TRBV5-1, with a weak D call TRBD2 (6 bases). CDR3 size: 16 residues. Germline V lookup: CDR1 SGHRS, CDR2 YFSETQ. V lost 4 bases and J 0 bases, leaving 14 bases between the germline ends. The chain's CDR3 is CASSTAAGSSYNEQFF. DNA for the CDR3: TGCGCCAGCAGCACAGCGGCGGGGAGCTCCTACAATGAGCAGTTCTTC. Variable domain in full (rest from reference TRBV5-1 and TRBJ2-1): KAGVTQTPRYLIKTRGQQVTLSCSPISGHRSVSWYQQTPGQGLQFLFEYFSETQRNKGNFPGRFSGRQFSNSRSEMNVSTLELGDSALYLCASSTAAGSSYNEQFFGPGTRLTVL.

The chain couples TRBV11-2 to TRBJ2-7; D is unclear. This CDR3 contains 12 residues. V was trimmed by 3 bases and J by 2 bases, leaving 5 bases between them. Looked up from germline, CDR1 is SGHAT and CDR2 is FQNNGV. The CDR3 spells CASSFLPYEQYF. CDR3 DNA sequence: TGTGCCAGCAGCTTTCTTCCCTACGAGCAGTACTTC.

The chain links TRBV6-1 to TRBJ2-7; TRBD2 might be the D (6 bases). With 1 base removed from V and 5 bases from J, the gap between germline ends came to 12 bases. The CDR3 has 14 amino acids. Germline V gives CDR1 MNHNS, CDR2 SASEGT. The DNA of the CDR3 is TGTGCCAGCAGTGAAGTGGCGGGGCGGGACGAGCAGTACTTC. This sequence encodes CASSEVAGRDEQYF.

This rearrangement joins TRBV5-1 to TRBJ2-7; weak D call: TRBD2 (6 bases). Germline V gene lookup returns CDR1 SGHRS and CDR2 YFSETQ. V was cut by 0 bases and J by 2 bases, with 12 bases left in between. This CDR3 contains 15 residues. CDR3 residues: CASSLGGGVTYEQYF. CDR3 nucleotide sequence: TGCGCCAGCAGCTTGGGTGGAGGGGTGACCTACGAGCAGTACTTC.

The chain combines TRBV25-1 with TRBJ2-7, with 8 bases fitting TRBD1. Germline lookup yields CDR1 MGHDK and CDR2 SYGVNS. CDR3 length: 15 amino acids. The trim removed 7 bases at V and 6 bases at J, leaving 14 bases unmatched. The CDR3 is CASNGQGIGPTEQYF. The CDR3 DNA reads as TGTGCCAGCAACGGACAGGGAATCGGACCCACCGAGCAGTACTTC.

This chain links TRBV6-2 or TRBV6-3 with TRBJ2-5, with 7 bases aligning to TRBD1. With V trimmed by 0 bases and J by 6 bases, 4 bases remained unmatched. Germline assignment: CDR1 MNHEY and CDR2 SVGEGT. The CDR3 spans 14 residues. The CDR3 loop is CASSYSGTVQTQYF. The DNA of the CDR3 is TGTGCCAGCAGTTACTCTGGGACAGTACAGACCCAGTACTTC.

This CDR3 is CASSLGGTGGTRGEQYF. CDR3 nucleotide sequence: TGTGCCAGCAGTTTAGGAGGGACAGGGGGTACAAGGGGCGAGCAGTACTTC. The rearrangement links TRBV27 to TRBJ2-7; 11 nucleotides line up with TRBD1. CDR3 length: 17 amino acids. The V segment lost 2 bases and the J segment 6 bases; nucleotides outside the gene matches: 12. Germline V gene lookup returns CDR1 MNHEY and CDR2 SMNVEV (reference sequence).

As concerns this clone: A read error may produce the germline difference seen at one junction end. The chain employs TRBV7-7 and TRBJ1-4; D ambiguous. Per the germline V gene, CDR1 is SSHAT and CDR2 is FNYEAQ (reference sequence). CDR3 length: 13 amino acids. The CDR3 is CASSLGPAEKLFF. Here the CDR3 DNA reads TGTGCTAGCAGCTTGGGCCCCGCGGAAAAACTGTTTTTT.

CDR3: CASSFDRGNQPQHF. CDR3 coding DNA: TGTGCCAGCAGTTTCGACAGGGGGAATCAGCCCCAGCATTTT. The rearrangement uses TRBV5-8 and TRBJ1-5, with 9 bases matching TRBD1. The junction had 4 bases not matched to a gene; V was cut back by 5 bases and J by 4 bases. This CDR3 region has 14 residues. Looked up from germline, CDR1 is SGHTS and CDR2 is YDEGEE.

This chain connects TRBV6-2 or TRBV6-3 to TRBJ1-6, with TRBD1 matching over 11 bases. CDR1 MNHEY and CDR2 SVGEGT come from the germline V gene. J gave up 5 bases and V 2 bases, and 5 bases lay outside the gene matches. The CDR3 runs 17 residues. The CDR3 sequence: CASSYKGQGANNSPLHF. The CDR3 DNA sequence: TGTGCCAGCAGTTACAAAGGACAGGGGGCGAATAATTCACCCCTCCACTTT.

The J gene is TRBJ2-7, the V gene TRBV6-2 or TRBV6-3; 12 nucleotides align to TRBD2. The germline V gene has CDR1 MNHEY and CDR2 SVGEGT. J lost 3 bases, V lost 6 bases, and 6 bases had no gene match. The CDR3 spans 15 residues. CDR3 nucleotide sequence: TGTGCCAGCAGCAACAGACTAGCGGGAGACTACGAGCAGTACTTC. It specifies CASSNRLAGDYEQYF.

The J gene is TRBJ1-3, the V gene TRBV4-1; tentatively, D is TRBD1 (5 bases). V lost 1 base and J lost 6, with 13 bases in between. Germline CDR1 is MGHRA and CDR2 is YSYEKL. This CDR3 region has 15 residues. DNA for the CDR3: TGCGCCAGCAGCCAAGTGCGAGGGACTATAAACACCATATATTTT. As protein: CASSQVRGTINTIYF.

The chain carries TRBV27 and TRBJ1-4; possible D gene TRBD1, 5 bases. The CDR3 loop spans 15 amino acids. V was cut by 1 base and J by 8 bases, with 14 bases left in between. Germline loops: CDR1 MNHEY, CDR2 SMNVEV (reference sequence). The CDR3 DNA sequence: TGTGCCAGCAGTTTATTCGGGGGAATCGGCGAAAAACTGTTTTTT. Translation: CASSLFGGIGEKLFF.

Here the CDR3 DNA reads TGTGCCAGCAGCTACGACAAAATTGGCAACAATGAGCAGTTCTTC. This translates into CASSYDKIGNNEQFF. The V and J genes are TRBV11-3 and TRBJ2-1; unclear D gene. V was trimmed by 4 bases and J by 5 bases, leaving 15 bases between them. The CDR3 has 15 amino acids. Germline CDR1 SGHNT, CDR2 YENEEA.

The V gene is TRBV5-6, the J gene TRBJ2-2; TRBD1 might be the D (6 bases). Trimming shortened V by 3 bases and J by 3 bases, and 12 bases separated the two germline ends. This CDR3 is 15 amino acids long. The germline V gene encodes CDR1 SGHDT and CDR2 YYEEEE. As DNA, the CDR3 is TGTGCCAGCAGCTCTACAACAGGGTACACCGGGGAGCTGTTTTTT. Protein product: CASSSTTGYTGELFF.

The chain employs TRBV19 and TRBJ2-2, with 10 bases identical to TRBD2. This CDR3 contains 15 residues. The ends lost 3 bases at V and 3 bases at J; junction bases unmatched: 1. The germline V gene encodes CDR1 LNHDA and CDR2 SQIVND (reference sequence). The CDR3 sequence is CASSILAGDTGELFF. The CDR3 DNA reads as TGTGCCAGTAGTATCCTAGCGGGAGACACCGGGGAGCTGTTTTTT.

This chain uses TRBV7-3 with TRBJ1-2; D unresolved. This CDR3 region has 16 residues. Deletions cut 6 bases from V and 5 bases from J, with 22 bases between. Germline loops: CDR1 SGHTA, CDR2 FQGTGA. This CDR3 is CASSPDGGRPWYGYTF. The CDR3 DNA reads as TGTGCCAGCAGTCCTGACGGAGGCCGCCCTTGGTATGGCTACACCTTC.

This sequence joins TRBV5-1 and TRBJ2-2; 7 positions agree with TRBD2. V lost 4 bases and J lost 5; bases outside the gene matches: 11. The CDR3 runs to 16 residues. Germline CDR1 SGHRS, CDR2 YFSETQ. The DNA for the CDR3 is TGCGCCAGCAGCCCCCCCAGCGGGGTGGGGACCGGGGAGCTGTTTTTT. Translated: CASSPPSGVGTGELFF. Together with reference TRBV5-1 and TRBJ2-2, the CDR3 gives the full variable domain: KAGVTQTPRYLIKTRGQQVTLSCSPISGHRSVSWYQQTPGQGLQFLFEYFSETQRNKGNFPGRFSGRQFSNSRSEMNVSTLELGDSALYLCASSPPSGVGTGELFFGEGSRLTVL.

The CDR3 is CASSLQRSNEQFF. In DNA, the CDR3 is TGTGCCAGTAGTCTCCAGCGTTCCAATGAGCAGTTCTTC. The chain carries TRBV19 and TRBJ2-1; no clear D gene. CDR1 LNHDA and CDR2 SQIVND come from the germline V gene (reference sequence). The CDR3 sequence is 13 residues long. The germline V and J ends were trimmed by 5 bases and 6 bases, with 11 bases remaining between them.

In its sample, this clone was seen once. This rearrangement joins TRBV4-1 to TRBJ1-2; no firm D call. This CDR3 has 12 amino acids. Germline V CDR1 and CDR2: MGHRA, YSYEKL. Trimming left V 0 bases short and J 5 bases short, with 4 bases between. The CDR3 DNA is TGCGCCAGCAGCCAAGAATCGTATGGCTACACCTTC. This codes for CASSQESYGYTF.